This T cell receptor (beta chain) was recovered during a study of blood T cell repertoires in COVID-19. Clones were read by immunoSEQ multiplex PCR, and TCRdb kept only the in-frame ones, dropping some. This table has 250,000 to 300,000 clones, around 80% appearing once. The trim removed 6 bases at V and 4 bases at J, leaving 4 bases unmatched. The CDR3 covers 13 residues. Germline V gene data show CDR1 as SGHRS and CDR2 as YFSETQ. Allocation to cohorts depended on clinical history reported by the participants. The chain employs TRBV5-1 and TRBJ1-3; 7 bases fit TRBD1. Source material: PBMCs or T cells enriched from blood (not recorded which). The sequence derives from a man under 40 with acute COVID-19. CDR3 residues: CASTTGSGNTIYF. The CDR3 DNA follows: TGCGCCAGCACGACAGGGTCCGGAAACACCATATATTTT.